This T cell receptor (beta chain) was recovered during a study of PD-L1 blockade in urothelial cancer. Synthetic TCR analog templates were spiked into each PCR. The protocol was immunoSEQ multiplex PCR, while the TCRdb copy is restricted to in-frame clones and leaves out a portion. This sample carries tens of thousands of clones, less than 90% of them seen once, and the ten largest clones take roughly 8.8%. The patients' disease, urothelial carcinoma, was locally advanced or metastatic. The CDR3 is 15 residues long. Trimming took 6 bases from V and 4 from J; bases not matched to a gene: 9. Germline V lookup: CDR1 LNHNV, CDR2 YYDKDF (reference sequence).

The material was PBMCs, obtained around atezolizumab (anti-PD-L1) treatment. The chain employs TRBV15 and TRBJ1-1; TRBD1 aligns across 9 bases. The clonotype comes from a man between 65 and 80 years old with urothelial cancer. Here the CDR3 reads CATSETGGSFTEAFF. CDR3 coding DNA: TGTGCCACCAGTGAGACAGGGGGATCGTTCACTGAAGCTTTCTTT.